Listed here are 30 T cell receptor beta chains from one sample, sequenced in a study of neoadjuvant anti-PD-1 for oral cavity cancer. Clones were sequenced by immunoSEQ multiplex PCR, and TCRdb holds only the in-frame ones, with some missing. The sample shows 60,000 to 75,000 clones, 65% to 85% of them seen only once. Specimen: PBMCs, collected before nivolumab (anti-PD-1) treatment. The source is a person between 35 and 79 years old with oral cavity squamous cell carcinoma.

The chain couples TRBV9 to TRBJ2-1, with 8 bases fitting TRBD2. The CDR3 spans 14 residues. V lost 0 bases to trimming and J lost 4 bases; unmatched junction nucleotides: 0. Per germline, CDR1 SGDLS and CDR2 YYNGEE. For the CDR3, the DNA is TGTGCCAGCAGCGTAGTAGCGGGGTACAATGAGCAGTTCTTC. Translated: CASSVVAGYNEQFF.

This chain uses TRBV7-8 with TRBJ1-2, with a tentative D call TRBD1 (6 bases). The V gene lost 1 base and the J gene lost 3 bases, with 12 bases spanning the gap. The CDR3 loop spans 15 amino acids. CDR1 SGHVS and CDR2 FQNEAQ come from the germline V gene. This CDR3 is CASSLEGGSHYGYTF. DNA for the CDR3: TGTGCCAGCAGCTTAGAAGGGGGTTCCCACTATGGCTACACCTTC.

The CDR3 region is CASSERKGIMNTEAFF. The DNA for the CDR3 is TGTGCCAGCAGCGAACGAAAGGGAATCATGAACACTGAAGCTTTCTTT. The genes are TRBV7-9 and TRBJ1-1, with no clear D. Deletions cut 5 bases from V and 0 bases from J, with 16 bases between. This CDR3 has 16 amino acids. Germline V gene sequence: CDR1 SEHNR, CDR2 FQNEAQ (reference sequence).

The chain links TRBV5-5 to TRBJ2-1; weak D call: TRBD2 (6 bases). The V and J ends lost 5 bases and 0 bases respectively, with 12 bases between them. CDR3 length: 15 amino acids. Looked up from germline, CDR1 is SGHKS and CDR2 is YYEKEE (reference sequence). CDR3 coding DNA: TGTGCCAGCAGTTACCGGGAGATCTCCTACAATGAGCAGTTCTTC. Protein sequence: CASSYREISYNEQFF.

This clone was seen a few times. The V and J genes are TRBV7-2 and TRBJ2-1, with TRBD2 identical over 7 bases. The CDR3 loop spans 16 amino acids. Germline V lookup: CDR1 SGHTA, CDR2 FQGNSA. V dropped 5 bases and J dropped 3; count of bases not matched to a gene: 10. The CDR3 DNA follows: TGTGCCAGCAGCAGCAACGGGGGGACCTTCTACAATGAGCAGTTCTTC. This codes for CASSSNGGTFYNEQFF.

This chain uses TRBV5-4 with TRBJ2-5; D is possibly TRBD2 (6 bases). The CDR3 has 15 amino acids. Deletions cut 7 bases from V and 1 base from J, with 17 bases between. The V gene's germline CDR1 is SGHNT and CDR2 YYREEE (reference sequence). CDR3 sequence reads: CASWWAGRSQETQYF. CDR3 in DNA: TGTGCCAGCTGGTGGGCGGGGAGATCCCAAGAGACCCAGTACTTC.

The J gene is TRBJ1-3, the V gene TRBV2; D is undetermined. The V end was cut by 6 bases, the J end by 2 bases, with 5 bases between. The CDR3 length is 12 residues. CDR1 is SNHLY, CDR2 FYNNEI, per germline. CDR3 bases: TGTGCCAGCAGGGTCCCTGGAAACACCATATATTTT. Amino acid sequence: CASRVPGNTIYF.

CDR3 region: CATGWAFF. In DNA form, the CDR3 reads TGTGCCACCGGGTGGGCTTTCTTT. The chain has TRBV19 and TRBJ1-1; D ambiguous. CDR1 is LNHDA and CDR2 is SQIVND in the germline V gene (reference sequence). The CDR3 spans 8 residues. V shed 10 bases and J shed 11 bases, with 8 bases lying between them.

The rearrangement uses TRBV5-6 and TRBJ1-1; D possibly corresponds to TRBD1 (6 bases). The CDR3 is made up of 13 amino acids. From germline, CDR1 is SGHDT and CDR2 YYEEEE. Between the trimmed V and J ends, which lost 1 base and 5 bases, there was a span of 9 bases. In DNA form, the CDR3 reads TGTGCCAGCAGCTTGAGGGGGAGGACTGAAGCTTTCTTT. This sequence encodes CASSLRGRTEAFF.

The V gene is TRBV28, the J gene TRBJ2-6, with 7 nucleotides matching TRBD2. The J segment lost 1 base and the V segment lost 11 bases, leaving 11 bases of the junction unmatched. CDR1 and CDR2 (germline): MDHEN, SYDVKM. This CDR3 comprises 16 residues. Here the CDR3 reads CAAGVPGISGANVLTF. CDR3 nucleotide sequence: TGTGCCGCGGGGGTCCCCGGAATTTCTGGGGCCAACGTCCTGACTTTC.

This chain links TRBV11-2 with TRBJ2-5, with 14 bases lining up with TRBD2. The germline V gene encodes CDR1 SGHAT and CDR2 FQNNGV. The CDR3 covers 17 residues. V trimming: 2 bases; J trimming: 4 bases; junction bases outside the gene matches: 6. CDR3 coding DNA: TGTGCCAGCAGCTTACACCGACTAGCGGGAGGGGGAGAGACCCAGTACTTC. Translated: CASSLHRLAGGGETQYF.

CDR3 DNA sequence: TGCGCCAGCAGCTGGTTAGGGGGCCGTCTCTTTTACAATGAGCAGTTCTTC. It specifies CASSWLGGRLFYNEQFF. The chain couples TRBV5-1 to TRBJ2-1, with TRBD1 matching over 7 bases. The CDR3 contains 17 residues. Germline loops: CDR1 SGHRS, CDR2 YFSETQ. V lost 3 bases to trimming and J lost 4 bases; unmatched junction nucleotides: 13.

The J gene is TRBJ1-5, the V gene TRBV19; possibly TRBD1 for D (5 bases). Trimming cost V 6 bases and J 0 bases, with 15 bases left between them. Germline V CDR1 and CDR2: LNHDA, SQIVND (reference sequence). The CDR3 contains 16 residues. The chain's CDR3 is CASRNVGGYSNQPQHF. In DNA form, the CDR3 reads TGTGCCAGTAGGAACGTGGGGGGTTATAGCAATCAGCCCCAGCATTTT.

The V call is TRBV4-1, the J call TRBJ2-2; TRBD2 agrees at 11 bases. V lost 1 base and J lost 0; bases outside the gene matches: 7. Germline CDR1 MGHRA, CDR2 YSYEKL. The CDR3 runs 19 residues. CDR3 bases: TGCGCCAGCAGCCAAGCGATAGCGGGGGGGTTCGCGAACACCGGGGAGCTGTTTTTT. Protein: CASSQAIAGGFANTGELFF.

The rearrangement joins TRBV18 to TRBJ2-7; weak D call: TRBD1 (5 bases). Germline V gives CDR1 KGHSH, CDR2 LQKENI. Trimming pared 3 bases from V and 0 bases from J, leaving 6 bases between. This CDR3 region has 13 residues. The CDR3 bases are TGTGCCAGCTCACCCCAGGGCTCCTACGAGCAGTACTTC. This gives the protein CASSPQGSYEQYF.

The CDR3 is CASSEFANGVPEQYF. The CDR3 DNA reads TGTGCCAGCAGTGAATTCGCGAATGGGGTGCCCGAGCAGTACTTC. The rearrangement links TRBV6-1 to TRBJ2-7; unclear D gene. The germline CDR1 and CDR2 sequences are MNHNS and SASEGT. This CDR3 has 15 residues. Trimming shortened V by 2 bases and J by 6 bases, and 17 bases separated the two germline ends.

This chain joins TRBV2 and TRBJ1-1; no definite D call. Looked up from germline, CDR1 is SNHLY and CDR2 is FYNNEI. The CDR3 spans 13 residues. Between the trimmed V and J ends, which lost 2 bases and 3 bases, there was a span of 7 bases. CDR3 sequence reads: CASSEPGYTEAFF. CDR3 sequence (DNA): TGTGCCAGCAGTGAACCTGGGTACACTGAAGCTTTCTTT. The variable domain in full, with the rest retrieved from reference TRBV2 and TRBJ1-1, is EPEVTQTPSHQVTQMGQEVILRCVPISNHLYFYWYRQILGQKVEFLVSFYNNEISEKSEIFDDQFSVERPDGSNFTLKIRSTKLEDSAMYFCASSEPGYTEAFFGQGTRLTVV.

This sequence joins TRBV5-1 and TRBJ2-5, with 8 bases lining up with TRBD2. Germline assignment: CDR1 SGHRS and CDR2 YFSETQ. V was pared by 6 bases and J by 5 bases, with 12 bases of the junction left unmatched. This CDR3 comprises 15 residues. The DNA for the CDR3 is TGCGCCAGCACACTTTCCGGGACTAGGGACGAGACCCAGTACTTC. It translates to CASTLSGTRDETQYF.

The V gene is TRBV7-9, the J gene TRBJ1-1; a possible D gene is TRBD1 (5 bases). Germline CDR1 and CDR2: SEHNR and FQNEAQ (reference sequence). The CDR3 is 13 residues long. V was shortened by 8 bases and J by 1 base, with 11 bases between the two germline ends. CDR3 region: CASGERGNTEAFF. The CDR3 nucleotides are TGTGCCAGCGGCGAGAGGGGGAACACTGAAGCTTTCTTT.

The genes are TRBV30 and TRBJ1-1, with no clear D. The V gene's germline CDR1 is GTSNPN and CDR2 SVGIG (reference sequence). The CDR3 has 13 amino acids. V was pared by 4 bases and J by 4 bases, with 13 bases between. CDR3 nucleotides: TGTGCCTGGAAGTTGGGCCTGACCACTGAAGCTTTCTTT. Encoded protein: CAWKLGLTTEAFF.

In nucleotides, the CDR3 is TGCAGCGTGGCGGGACGAAGATTCGAGGAGACCCAGTACTTC. This sequence encodes CSVAGRRFEETQYF. The J gene is TRBJ2-5, the V gene TRBV29-1; perhaps TRBD2 as D (6 bases). CDR1 and CDR2 from the germline V gene are SQVTM and ANQGSEA. V shed 6 bases and J shed 5 bases, with 19 bases lying between them. CDR3 length: 14 residues.

The J gene is TRBJ1-4, the V gene TRBV5-5; D possibly corresponds to TRBD1 (5 bases). Per germline, CDR1 SGHKS and CDR2 YYEKEE (reference sequence). This CDR3 is 14 amino acids long. V was pared by 0 bases and J by 6 bases, with 9 bases between. CDR3 coding DNA: TGTGCCAGCAGCTTGGCCGGGGGAGATGAAAAACTGTTTTTT. It specifies CASSLAGGDEKLFF.

The V gene is TRBV6-6, the J gene TRBJ2-7; 8 nucleotides agree with TRBD1. V gave up 6 bases and J gave up 3 bases; unmatched junction bases: 7. CDR1 and CDR2 (germline): MNHNY, SVGAGI (reference sequence). The CDR3 has 14 amino acids. The CDR3 loop is CASRNHRGDYEQYF. For the CDR3, the DNA is TGTGCCAGCAGAAACCACAGGGGGGACTACGAGCAGTACTTC.

The chain carries TRBV28 and TRBJ1-5; no clear D gene. The CDR3 extends over 13 amino acids. Trimming stripped 6 bases from V and 5 bases from J, with 11 bases between. The germline gives CDR1 MDHEN, CDR2 SYDVKM. The CDR3 is CASSRMTYQPQHF. The CDR3, as DNA: TGTGCCAGCAGCCGGATGACGTATCAGCCCCAGCATTTT.

The V and J genes are TRBV5-1 and TRBJ1-6; TRBD1 might be the D (5 bases). V lost 1 base, J lost 10 bases, and 12 bases lay in between. This CDR3 has 14 amino acids. Looked up from germline, CDR1 is SGHRS and CDR2 is YFSETQ. In DNA form, the CDR3 reads TGCGCCAGCAGCTTGCCGACAGAAGGGTCACCCCTCCACTTT. Translating gives CASSLPTEGSPLHF.

With regard to this clone: Other nucleotide sequences in the sample specify the same CDR3. CDR3 in amino acids: CASSLGGRTEAFF. The CDR3 DNA sequence: TGTGCCAGCAGTTTAGGGGGAAGAACTGAAGCTTTCTTT. This chain links TRBV27 with TRBJ1-1, with a possible D match to TRBD1 (5 bases). This CDR3 is 13 amino acids long. Trimming pared 2 bases from V and 5 bases from J, leaving 9 bases between. CDR1 and CDR2 from the germline V gene are MNHEY and SMNVEV (reference sequence).

This clone was detected only a few times. V gene TRBV10-1 combines with J gene TRBJ2-3; TRBD1 is a possible D gene (5 bases). Germline loops: CDR1 WNHNN, CDR2 SYGVQD (reference sequence). The V gene lost 10 bases and the J gene lost 0 bases, with 14 bases spanning the gap. This CDR3 has 14 amino acids. CDR3 nucleotide sequence: TGCGCCACCAGGGAAGGGCATAGCACAGATACGCAGTATTTT. It encodes CATREGHSTDTQYF.

The chain has TRBV5-4 and TRBJ2-1; D is ambiguous. Trimming cost V 4 bases and J 9 bases, with 17 bases left between them. Germline assignment: CDR1 SGHNT and CDR2 YYREEE (reference sequence). This CDR3 comprises 14 residues. The CDR3 region is CASSAKVGYPEQFF. CDR3 coding DNA: TGTGCCAGCAGCGCGAAGGTCGGGTACCCTGAGCAGTTCTTC.

This chain links TRBV6-6 with TRBJ2-5; 12 positions match TRBD2. Trimming took 7 bases from V and 3 from J; bases not matched to a gene: 6. CDR3 size: 15 residues. Germline-derived CDR1 and CDR2 are MNHNY and SVGAGI (reference sequence). The CDR3 reads CASNQRLAGEETQYF. DNA for the CDR3: TGTGCCAGCAACCAGCGACTAGCGGGAGAAGAGACCCAGTACTTC.

The table lists this clone with a count of one. V usage is TRBV27 and J usage is TRBJ1-4, with no clear D. The length of the CDR3 is 12 residues. The V gene lost 4 bases and the J gene lost 12 bases, with 12 bases spanning the gap. Germline V CDR1 and CDR2: MNHEY, SMNVEV (reference sequence). This CDR3 reads CASSSSGRELFF. CDR3 DNA sequence: TGTGCCAGCAGTTCCTCGGGGAGAGAACTGTTTTTT. The full variable domain, in which reference TRBV27 and TRBJ1-4 provide the parts outside the CDR3, is EAQVTQNPRYLITVTGKKLTVTCSQNMNHEYMSWYRQDPGLGLRQIYYSMNVEVTDKGDVPEGYKVSRKEKRNFPLILESPSPNQTSLYFCASSSSGRELFFGSGTQLSVL.